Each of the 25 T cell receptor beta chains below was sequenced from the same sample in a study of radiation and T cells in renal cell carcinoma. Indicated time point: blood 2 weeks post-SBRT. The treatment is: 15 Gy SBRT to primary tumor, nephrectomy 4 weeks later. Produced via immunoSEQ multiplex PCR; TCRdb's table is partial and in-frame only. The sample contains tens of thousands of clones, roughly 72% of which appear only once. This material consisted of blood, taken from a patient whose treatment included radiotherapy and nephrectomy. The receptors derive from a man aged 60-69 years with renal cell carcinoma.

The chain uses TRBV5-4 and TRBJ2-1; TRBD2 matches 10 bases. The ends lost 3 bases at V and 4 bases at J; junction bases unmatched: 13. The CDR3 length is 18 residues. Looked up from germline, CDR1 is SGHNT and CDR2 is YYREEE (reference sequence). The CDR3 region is CASSYLTGTSVKYNEQFF. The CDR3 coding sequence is TGTGCCAGCAGCTACCTGACCGGGACTAGCGTGAAGTACAATGAGCAGTTCTTC.

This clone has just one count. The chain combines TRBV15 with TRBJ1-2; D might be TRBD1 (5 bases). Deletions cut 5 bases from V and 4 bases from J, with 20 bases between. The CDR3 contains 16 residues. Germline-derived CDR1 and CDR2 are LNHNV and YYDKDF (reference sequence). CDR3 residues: CATSVDSNPDSYGYTF. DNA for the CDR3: TGTGCCACCAGCGTCGACAGCAACCCTGACTCCTATGGCTACACCTTC.

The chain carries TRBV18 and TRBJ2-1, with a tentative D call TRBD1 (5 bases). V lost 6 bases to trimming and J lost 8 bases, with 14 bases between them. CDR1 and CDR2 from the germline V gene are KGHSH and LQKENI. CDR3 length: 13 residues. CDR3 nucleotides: TGTGCCAGCTCGGGGCAGGGTAGGGATGAGCAGTTCTTC. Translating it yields CASSGQGRDEQFF.

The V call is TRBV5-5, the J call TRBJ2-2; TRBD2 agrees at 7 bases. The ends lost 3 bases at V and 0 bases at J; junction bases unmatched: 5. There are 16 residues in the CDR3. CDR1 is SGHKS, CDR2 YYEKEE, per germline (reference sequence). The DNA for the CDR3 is TGTGCCAGCAGCTGGGGGGGAGGAACGAACACCGGGGAGCTGTTTTTT. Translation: CASSWGGGTNTGELFF.

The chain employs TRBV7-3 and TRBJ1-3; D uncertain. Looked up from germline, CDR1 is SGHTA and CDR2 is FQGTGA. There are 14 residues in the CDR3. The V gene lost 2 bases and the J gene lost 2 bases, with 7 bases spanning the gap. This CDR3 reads CASSLGSPGNTIYF. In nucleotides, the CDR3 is TGTGCCAGCAGCTTAGGGTCCCCTGGAAACACCATATATTTT.

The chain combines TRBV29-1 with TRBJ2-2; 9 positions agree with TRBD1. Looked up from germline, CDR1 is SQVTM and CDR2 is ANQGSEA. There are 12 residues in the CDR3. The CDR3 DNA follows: TGCAGGGCCGGGACAGGGTCCGGGGAGCTGTTTTTT. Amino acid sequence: CRAGTGSGELFF.

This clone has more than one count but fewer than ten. In DNA form, the CDR3 reads TGTGCCAGCAGCGGGGGCCTTGGCACTGAAGCTTTCTTT. Its protein is CASSGGLGTEAFF. The rearrangement links TRBV11-3 to TRBJ1-1, with D tentatively TRBD1 (6 bases). The CDR3 extends over 13 amino acids. Trimming shortened V by 5 bases and J by 4 bases, and 11 bases separated the two germline ends. The germline V gene encodes CDR1 SGHNT and CDR2 YENEEA.

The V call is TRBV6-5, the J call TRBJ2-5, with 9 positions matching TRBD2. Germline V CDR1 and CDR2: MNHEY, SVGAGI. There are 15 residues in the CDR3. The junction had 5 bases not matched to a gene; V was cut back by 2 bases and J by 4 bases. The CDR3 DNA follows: TGTGCCAGCAGTTACAGGCGGGAGGGCCGAGAGACCCAGTACTTC. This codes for CASSYRREGRETQYF.

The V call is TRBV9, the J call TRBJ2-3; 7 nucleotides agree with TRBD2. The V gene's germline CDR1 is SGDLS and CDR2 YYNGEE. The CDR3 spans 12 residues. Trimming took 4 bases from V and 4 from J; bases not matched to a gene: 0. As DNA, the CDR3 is TGTGCCAGCAGCCGGGGGGCAGATACGCAGTATTTT. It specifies CASSRGADTQYF. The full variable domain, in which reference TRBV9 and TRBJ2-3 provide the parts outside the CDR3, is DSGVTQTPKHLITATGQRVTLRCSPRSGDLSVYWYQQSLDQGLQFLIQYYNGEERAKGNILERFSAQQFPDLHSELNLSSLELGDSALYFCASSRGADTQYFGPGTRLTVL.

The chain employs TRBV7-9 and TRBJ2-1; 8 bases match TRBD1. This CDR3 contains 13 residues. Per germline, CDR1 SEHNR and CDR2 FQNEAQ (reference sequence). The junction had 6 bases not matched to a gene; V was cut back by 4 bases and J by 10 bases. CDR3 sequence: CASSSAGGGEQFF. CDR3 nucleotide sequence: TGTGCCAGCAGCTCGGCAGGGGGCGGCGAGCAGTTCTTC. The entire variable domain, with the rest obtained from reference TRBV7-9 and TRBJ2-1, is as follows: DTGVSQNPRHKITKRGQNVTFRCDPISEHNRLYWYRQTLGQGPEFLTYFQNEAQLEKSRLLSDRFSAERPKGSFSTLEIQRTEQGDSAMYLCASSSAGGGEQFFGPGTRLTVL.

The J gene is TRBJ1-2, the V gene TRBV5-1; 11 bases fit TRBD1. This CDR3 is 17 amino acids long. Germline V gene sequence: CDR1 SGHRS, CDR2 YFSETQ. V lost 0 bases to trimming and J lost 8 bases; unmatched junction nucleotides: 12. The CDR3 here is CASSLVPGQGASGGYTF. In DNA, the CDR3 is TGCGCCAGCAGCTTGGTGCCAGGACAGGGGGCCTCGGGAGGCTACACCTTC.

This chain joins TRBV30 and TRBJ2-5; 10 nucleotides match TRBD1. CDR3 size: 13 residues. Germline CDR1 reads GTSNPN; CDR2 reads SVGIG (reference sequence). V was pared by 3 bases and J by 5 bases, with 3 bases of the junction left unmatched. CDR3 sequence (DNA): TGTGCCTGGAGGGGACAGGGGCCGGAGACCCAGTACTTC. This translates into CAWRGQGPETQYF.

CDR3 DNA sequence: TGTGCCACTGGAATGAACGAGCAGTACTTC. Protein product: CATGMNEQYF. The chain recombines TRBV2 with TRBJ2-7; the D is unclear. Germline assignment: CDR1 SNHLY and CDR2 FYNNEI. This CDR3 comprises 10 residues. V was cut by 10 bases and J by 5 bases, with 9 bases left in between. The variable domain in full, with the rest retrieved from reference TRBV2 and TRBJ2-7, is EPEVTQTPSHQVTQMGQEVILRCVPISNHLYFYWYRQILGQKVEFLVSFYNNEISEKSEIFDDQFSVERPDGSNFTLKIRSTKLEDSAMYFCATGMNEQYFGPGTRLTVT.

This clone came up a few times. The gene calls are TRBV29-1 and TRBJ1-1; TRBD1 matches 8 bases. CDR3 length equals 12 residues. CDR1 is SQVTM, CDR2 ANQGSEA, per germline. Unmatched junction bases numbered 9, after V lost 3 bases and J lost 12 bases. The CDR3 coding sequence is TGCAGCGTTGACCCCCAGGGACAGGTTCCTTTCTTT. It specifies CSVDPQGQVPFF.

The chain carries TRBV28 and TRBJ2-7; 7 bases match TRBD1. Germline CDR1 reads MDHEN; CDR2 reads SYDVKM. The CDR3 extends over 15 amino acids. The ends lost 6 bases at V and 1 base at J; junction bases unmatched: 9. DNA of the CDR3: TGTGCCAGCAGCACGACAGGGTTTAATTCCTACGAGCAGTACGTC. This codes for CASSTTGFNSYEQYV.

CDR3 sequence reads: CASLTARTSVLSGANVLTF. DNA of the CDR3: TGTGCCTCCCTGACTGCGAGGACTAGCGTTCTCTCTGGGGCCAACGTCCTGACTTTC. The rearrangement links TRBV30 to TRBJ2-6; 9 nucleotides align to TRBD2. Unmatched junction bases numbered 16, after V lost 7 bases and J lost 0 bases. The CDR3 length is 19 residues. Looked up from germline, CDR1 is GTSNPN and CDR2 is SVGIG (reference sequence).

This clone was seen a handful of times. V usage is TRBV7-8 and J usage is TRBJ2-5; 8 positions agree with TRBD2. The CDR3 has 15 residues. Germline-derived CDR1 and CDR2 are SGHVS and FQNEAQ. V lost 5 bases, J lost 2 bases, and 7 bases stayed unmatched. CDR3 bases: TGTGCCAGCAGCCGCAGCGGCGGGGGGCAAGAGACCCAGTACTTC. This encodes CASSRSGGGQETQYF.

This chain's CDR3 is CASSPPDRKGQPQHF. The CDR3 coding sequence is TGTGCCAGCTCACCACCGGATAGGAAGGGTCAGCCCCAGCATTTT. The rearrangement uses TRBV18 and TRBJ1-5; no firm D call. Trimming took 0 bases from V and 6 from J, leaving 12 bases between them. This CDR3 region has 15 residues. Germline V CDR1 and CDR2: KGHSH, LQKENI.

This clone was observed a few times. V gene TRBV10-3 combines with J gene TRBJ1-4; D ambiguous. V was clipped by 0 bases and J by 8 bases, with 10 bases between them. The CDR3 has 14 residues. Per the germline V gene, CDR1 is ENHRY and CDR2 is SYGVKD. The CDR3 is CAISESGLGEKLFF. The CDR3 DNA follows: TGTGCCATCAGTGAGTCTGGGTTAGGGGAAAAACTGTTTTTT.

In DNA form, the CDR3 reads TGTGCCAGCAGCCAATCTTACGAGACGTATGGCTACACCTTC. Translating it yields CASSQSYETYGYTF. This chain joins TRBV16 and TRBJ1-2, with D uncertain. The CDR3 length is 14 residues. The V gene's germline CDR1 is KGHSY and CDR2 FQNENV. The V end lost 0 bases, the J end lost 5 bases, and 10 bases lay between the germline ends.

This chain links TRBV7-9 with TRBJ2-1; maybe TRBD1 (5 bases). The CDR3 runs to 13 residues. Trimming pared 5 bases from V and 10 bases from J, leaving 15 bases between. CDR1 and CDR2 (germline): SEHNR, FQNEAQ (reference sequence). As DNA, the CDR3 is TGTGCCAGCAGCCCAGACAGCACATCAGAGCAGTTCTTC. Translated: CASSPDSTSEQFF.

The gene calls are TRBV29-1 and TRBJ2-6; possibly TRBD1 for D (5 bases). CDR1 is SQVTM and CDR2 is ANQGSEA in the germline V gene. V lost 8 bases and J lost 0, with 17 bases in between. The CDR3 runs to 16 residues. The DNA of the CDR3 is TGCAGCTTCTCCCAGCGACAGAGCTCTGGGGCCAACGTCCTGACTTTC. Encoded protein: CSFSQRQSSGANVLTF.

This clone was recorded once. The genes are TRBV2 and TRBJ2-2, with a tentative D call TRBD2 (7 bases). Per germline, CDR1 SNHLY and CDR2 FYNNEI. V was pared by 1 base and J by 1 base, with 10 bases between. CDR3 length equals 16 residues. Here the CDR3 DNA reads TGTGCCAGCAGTGAAGAGGGAGGGGGGAACACCGGGGAGCTGTTTTTT. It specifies CASSEEGGGNTGELFF.

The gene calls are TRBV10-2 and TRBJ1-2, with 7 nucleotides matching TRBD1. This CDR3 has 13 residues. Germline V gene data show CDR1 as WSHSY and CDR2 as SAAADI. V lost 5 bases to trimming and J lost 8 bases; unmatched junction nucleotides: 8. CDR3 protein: CASSTDRARGYTF. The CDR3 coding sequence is TGCGCCAGCAGTACAGACAGGGCGAGGGGCTACACCTTC.

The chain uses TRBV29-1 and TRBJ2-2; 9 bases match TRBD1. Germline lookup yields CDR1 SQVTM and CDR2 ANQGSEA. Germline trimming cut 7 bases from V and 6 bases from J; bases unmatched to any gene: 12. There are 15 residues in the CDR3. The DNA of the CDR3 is TGCAGCGCCTCTTACCCGGGACAGGGTTCCGGGGAGCTGTTTTTT. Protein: CSASYPGQGSGELFF.